This record looks at one T cell receptor beta chain sequence and its context. This sample is drawn from a study of blood T cell repertoires in COVID-19. Background on the study: Researchers got acute and convalescent COVID-19 samples from the United States, Italy and Spain.

As handled by the study authors: Reference gene primers were amplified, and this amplification served to estimate nucleated cell counts. Profiled with immunoSEQ multiplex PCR; TCRdb holds only in-frame clones, not every one. The V and J calls and clone size are taken from that table; D and trimming were inferred from the DNA. The data contain roughly 66,000 clones, 91% of them singletons. Germline assignment: CDR1 SGHAT and CDR2 FQNNGV. V was pared by 1 base and J by 3 bases, with 16 bases between. The CDR3 is 16 amino acids. Sequenced sample: peripheral blood. This clonotype was sampled from a human donor in a cohort sampled during active COVID-19. V gene TRBV11-2 combines with J gene TRBJ2-7; TRBD1 is a possible D gene (7 bases). The CDR3 protein is CASSLGQGGRLYEQYF. In DNA form, the CDR3 reads TGTGCCAGCAGCTTAGGGCAGGGGGGCAGACTCTACGAGCAGTACTTC.